This TCR beta chain was identified during a study of blood T cell repertoires in COVID-19. Study summary: Researchers got acute and convalescent COVID-19 samples from the United States, Italy and Spain. PBMCs, B-cell-depleted T cells, or T cells provided the cDNA or gDNA that made up the material.

The Seattle site enrolled patients during active infection and followed them longitudinally. This CDR3 comprises 12 residues. Trimming cost V 3 bases and J 9 bases, with 11 bases left between them. Authors' data handling: It was from reference gene primer amplification that nucleated cell counts were estimated. Data came from immunoSEQ multiplex PCR; TCRdb stores just in-frame clones and leaves some out. V and J calls and clone size are given by that table; D and trimming were obtained from the DNA. This table has around 190,000 clones, roughly 77% appearing once. The receptor's source is a woman between 35 and 50 years old with COVID-19, enrolled during active disease. V and J are TRBV12-3 or TRBV12-4 and TRBJ1-2; D call uncertain. The sample comprised peripheral blood. The CDR3 here is CASSFVDGSYTF. The CDR3 DNA is TGTGCCAGCAGTTTCGTTGACGGGAGCTACACCTTC.